These 32 T cell receptor beta chains were all obtained from the same sample, sequenced in a study of T cells expressing NK-cell markers. TCRdb re-analyzed the 5' RACE reads; it lists each CDR3 protein once, without DNA. The listing contains about 380,000 distinct CDR3 sequences. The specimen sequenced was blood T cells: a sorted CD56 or NKG2C T cell subset, CD4+ or CD8+ T cells, or bulk PBMC T cells (not recorded which). These receptors all come from a man aged 18-69 years in good health.

The V gene is TRBV20-1, the J gene TRBJ2-5. From germline, CDR1 is DFQATT and CDR2 SNEGSKA (reference sequence). There are 12 residues in the CDR3. The CDR3 spells CSPKLVGETQYF.

The V call is TRBV19, the J call TRBJ2-2; the D gene TCRdb calls, TRBD1, cannot be checked with no DNA. Germline CDR1 LNHDA, CDR2 SQIVND (reference sequence). The CDR3 covers 14 residues. The CDR3 is CASEDRGGTGELFF.

The rearrangement joins TRBV7-8 to TRBJ2-7. The CDR3 extends over 13 amino acids. Germline lookup yields CDR1 SGHVS and CDR2 FQNEAQ. The CDR3 spells CASSLATGYEQYF.

The CDR3 region is CASSSIPSSSGGSYNEQFF. The chain links TRBV5-1 to TRBJ2-1; checking the TCRdb D call of TRBD2 is not possible without DNA. In germline, CDR1 is SGHRS, CDR2 YFSETQ. There are 19 residues in the CDR3.

V and J are TRBV12-3 or TRBV12-4 and TRBJ2-1; TCRdb proposes TRBD2, but this gene call is untestable without DNA. The CDR3 covers 16 residues. The CDR3 spells CASSPRRPSSYNEQFF.

The gene calls are TRBV7-9 and TRBJ2-1; with no DNA, the TCRdb D assignment of TRBD1 cannot be verified. Germline-derived CDR1 and CDR2 are SEHNR and FQNEAQ (reference sequence). CDR3 length equals 15 residues. The CDR3 protein is CASSSTAHPYNEQFF.

This chain joins TRBV28 and TRBJ1-6; TCRdb calls TRBD1, which cannot be checked without DNA. The CDR3 is 13 amino acids. The V gene's germline CDR1 is MDHEN and CDR2 SYDVKM. CDR3 residues: CASGAGGNSPLHF.

The chain is built from TRBV3-1 and TRBJ2-7; TCRdb reports TRBD1, a call that lacks DNA to check it against. This CDR3 has 12 amino acids. The germline gives CDR1 LGHDT, CDR2 YNNKEL (reference sequence). Here the CDR3 reads CASSLTGNEQYF.

The V gene is TRBV6-1, the J gene TRBJ2-5; the D call of TRBD2 rests on TCRdb alone, since no DNA is present to check it. Germline CDR1 and CDR2: MNHNS and SASEGT. The CDR3 extends over 16 amino acids. The CDR3 is CASSISLVNSQETQYF.

CDR3 protein: CASRDLSSYEQYF. The rearrangement uses TRBV6-7 and TRBJ2-7. TRBV6-7 is flagged as an ORF with uncertain function. This CDR3 is built from 13 residues.

The chain is built from TRBV11-3 and TRBJ2-5; TCRdb's D call of TRBD2 is untestable without DNA. CDR3 length: 16 residues. The V gene's germline CDR1 is SGHNT and CDR2 YENEEA. The CDR3 spells CASSFNSGGSGETQYF.

This chain uses TRBV29-1 with TRBJ2-1. CDR3 length: 11 residues. Germline CDR1 SQVTM, CDR2 ANQGSEA. CDR3: CSVSARPEQFF.

The chain joins TRBV4-1 to TRBJ2-7. The CDR3 consists of 15 residues. CDR1 and CDR2 from the germline V gene are MGHRA and YSYEKL. CDR3 sequence: CASSPLAMPYYEQYF.

The CDR3 sequence is CASSWGTARYAGELFF. This chain uses TRBV5-1 with TRBJ2-2; as DNA is missing, the TRBD1 call by TCRdb cannot be tested. Per the germline V gene, CDR1 is SGHRS and CDR2 is YFSETQ. The CDR3 has 16 amino acids.

The V gene is TRBV29-1, the J gene TRBJ1-4; the D call from TCRdb, TRBD1, cannot be confirmed without DNA. This CDR3 has 12 residues. CDR1 and CDR2 from the germline V gene are SQVTM and ANQGSEA. CDR3 loop: CSVRQPPGELFF. Combining the CDR3 with reference TRBV29-1 and TRBJ1-4 gives the whole variable domain SAVISQKPSRDICQRGTSLTIQCQVDSQVTMMFWYRQQPGQSLTLIATANQGSEATYESGFVIDKFPISRPNLTFSTLTVSNMSPEDSSIYLCSVRQPPGELFFGSGTQLSVL.

This rearrangement joins TRBV5-1 to TRBJ1-3. The germline CDR1 and CDR2 sequences are SGHRS and YFSETQ. This CDR3 spans 14 amino acids. The CDR3 reads CASSLGSSGNTIYF.

The chain recombines TRBV24-1 with TRBJ1-5. Germline V lookup: CDR1 KGHDR, CDR2 SFDVKD. The CDR3 covers 13 residues. This CDR3 is CATSDHSYQPQHF.

The rearrangement uses TRBV20-1 and TRBJ2-3; TCRdb's D call, TRBD1, is unchecked because there is no DNA. The germline V gene has CDR1 DFQATT and CDR2 SNEGSKA (reference sequence). This CDR3 has 14 amino acids. This CDR3 reads CSAPIGGATDTQYF.

The chain recombines TRBV12-5 with TRBJ2-5. The CDR3 extends over 14 amino acids. CDR1 LGHNT and CDR2 FRNRAP come from the germline V gene. CDR3 protein: CASGLTPNQETQYF. Complete variable domain (other parts from reference TRBV12-5 and TRBJ2-5): DARVTQTPRHKVTEMGQEVTMRCQPILGHNTVFWYRQTMMQGLELLAYFRNRAPLDDSGMPKDRFSAEMPDATLATLKIQPSEPRDSAVYFCASGLTPNQETQYFGPGTRLLVL.

The chain recombines TRBV27 with TRBJ2-7; TCRdb proposes TRBD1, but this gene call is untestable without DNA. This CDR3 is built from 13 residues. Germline CDR1 and CDR2: MNHEY and SMNVEV (reference sequence). CDR3 in amino acids: CASRRGRGFEQYF.

The chain uses TRBV12-3 or TRBV12-4 and TRBJ2-3. This CDR3 comprises 14 residues. This CDR3 is CASTLGHSTDTQYF.

This chain uses TRBV6-1 with TRBJ2-2; lacking DNA, the TRBD1 call made by TCRdb goes unchecked. The germline V gene has CDR1 MNHNS and CDR2 SASEGT. The CDR3 totals 13 residues. This CDR3 reads CATSKDPFRELFF.

The chain joins TRBV9 to TRBJ2-5. Germline values: CDR1 SGDLS, CDR2 YYNGEE. This CDR3 comprises 11 residues. Here the CDR3 reads CASSKTETQYF.

The V and J genes are TRBV6-2 or TRBV6-3 and TRBJ2-2; as DNA is missing, the TRBD2 call by TCRdb cannot be tested. Germline assignment: CDR1 MNHEY and CDR2 SVGEGT. The CDR3 is 18 amino acids. This CDR3 reads CASRKGPHPSGKAGELFF.

This chain uses TRBV7-2 with TRBJ2-2; TCRdb outputs TRBD2, but without DNA this stays unchecked. The CDR3 runs 17 residues. The germline gives CDR1 SGHTA, CDR2 FQGNSA. The CDR3 reads CASSSFAGGPNTGELFF.

The genes are TRBV6-5 and TRBJ2-5; TCRdb calls TRBD2, which cannot be checked without DNA. From germline, CDR1 is MNHEY and CDR2 SVGAGI. The CDR3 is 16 amino acids. CDR3 region: CASSSRTSGGAETQYF.

V gene TRBV19 combines with J gene TRBJ1-2; without DNA, the TCRdb call of TRBD1 cannot be checked. Per the germline V gene, CDR1 is LNHDA and CDR2 is SQIVND (reference sequence). CDR3 length equals 17 residues. CDR3 sequence reads: CASSTNRARGANYGYTF. The full variable domain, with the rest looked up from reference TRBV19 and TRBJ1-2, is DGGITQSPKYLFRKEGQNVTLSCEQNLNHDAMYWYRQDPGQGLRLIYYSQIVNDFQKGDIAEGYSVSREKKESFPLTVTSAQKNPTAFYLCASSTNRARGANYGYTFGSGTRLTVV.

The chain employs TRBV18 and TRBJ1-1; TCRdb selects TRBD1, and the lack of DNA leaves this call unchecked. The CDR3 contains 16 residues. Germline CDR1 is KGHSH and CDR2 is LQKENI. CDR3 loop: CASSPLRQAMNTEAFF.

The chain combines TRBV3-1 with TRBJ1-2; TCRdb selects TRBD1, and the lack of DNA leaves this call unchecked. Looked up from germline, CDR1 is LGHDT and CDR2 is YNNKEL (reference sequence). The CDR3 is 14 amino acids. CDR3 sequence: CASSRTGGKNGYTF.

This chain links TRBV19 with TRBJ1-1. The CDR3 loop spans 13 amino acids. Germline CDR1 reads LNHDA; CDR2 reads SQIVND (reference sequence). The CDR3 sequence: CASSILANTEAFF.

This chain links TRBV28 with TRBJ2-7; no DNA is available, so the TRBD1 call from TCRdb remains unchecked. Germline V gives CDR1 MDHEN, CDR2 SYDVKM. The CDR3 spans 14 residues. The CDR3 protein is CASSLGQGGSEQYF.

The V call is TRBV20-1, the J call TRBJ2-7. This CDR3 is 15 amino acids long. Germline V CDR1 and CDR2: DFQATT, SNEGSKA (reference sequence). CDR3 loop: CSALLGQLDAYEQYF.